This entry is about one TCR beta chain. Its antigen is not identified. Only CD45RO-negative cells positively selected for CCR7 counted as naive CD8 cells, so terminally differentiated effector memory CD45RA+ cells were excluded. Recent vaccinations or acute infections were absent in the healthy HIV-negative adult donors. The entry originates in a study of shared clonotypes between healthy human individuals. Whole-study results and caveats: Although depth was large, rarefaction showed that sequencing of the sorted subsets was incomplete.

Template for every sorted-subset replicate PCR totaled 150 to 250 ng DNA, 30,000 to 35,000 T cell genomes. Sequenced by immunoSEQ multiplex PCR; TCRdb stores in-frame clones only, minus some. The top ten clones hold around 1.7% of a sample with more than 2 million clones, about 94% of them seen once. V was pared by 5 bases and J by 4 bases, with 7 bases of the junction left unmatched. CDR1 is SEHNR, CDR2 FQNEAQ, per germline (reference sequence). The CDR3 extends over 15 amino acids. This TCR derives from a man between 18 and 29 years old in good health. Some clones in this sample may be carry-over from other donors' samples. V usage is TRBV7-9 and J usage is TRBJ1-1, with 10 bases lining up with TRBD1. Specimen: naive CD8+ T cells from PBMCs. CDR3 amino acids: CASSPPTGGGTEAFF. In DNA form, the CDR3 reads TGTGCCAGCAGCCCGCCGACAGGGGGCGGCACTGAAGCTTTCTTT.